The 6 T cell receptor beta chains presented below share a single source sample, sequenced in a study of cytomegalovirus exposure and HLA in healthy donors. The PCR made use of 60 Vbeta and 13 Jbeta primers. Data came from immunoSEQ multiplex PCR; TCRdb stores just in-frame clones and leaves some out. The table counts 110,000 to 150,000 clones; 0.96% lies in the top ten. Sequencing input: PBMCs. These receptors came from a male donor in good health and CMV-seronegative.

The chain combines TRBV29-1 with TRBJ2-3, with D perhaps matching TRBD1 (6 bases). Trimming removed 6 bases from V and 6 bases from J, with 22 bases in between. The length of the CDR3 is 15 residues. In germline, CDR1 is SQVTM, CDR2 ANQGSEA. In nucleotides, the CDR3 is TGCAGCGTCCACAGGGTCGGGGACACCTTCGATACGCAGTATTTT. It specifies CSVHRVGDTFDTQYF.

The chain uses TRBV19 and TRBJ2-7, with TRBD1 as a possible D gene (6 bases). Trimming left V 3 bases short and J 7 bases short, with 16 bases between. The V gene's germline CDR1 is LNHDA and CDR2 SQIVND (reference sequence). The CDR3 covers 14 residues. DNA of the CDR3: TGTGCCAGTAGTATGTGGGGCGGACAGATGGAGCAGTACTTC. Protein product: CASSMWGGQMEQYF.

J is TRBJ2-3 and V is TRBV29-1, with TRBD1 matching over 7 bases. V lost 1 base to trimming and J lost 7 bases; unmatched junction nucleotides: 14. The germline V gene has CDR1 SQVTM and CDR2 ANQGSEA. The CDR3 has 16 residues. The CDR3 is CSVEVDGQDSFYTQYF. The CDR3 DNA sequence: TGCAGCGTTGAAGTCGATGGACAGGACTCCTTCTATACGCAGTATTTT.

The chain combines TRBV4-3 with TRBJ1-6; possibly TRBD1 for D (6 bases). Trimming removed 4 bases from V and 0 bases from J, with 10 bases in between. The CDR3 extends over 16 amino acids. Looked up from germline, CDR1 is LGHNA and CDR2 is YSLEER. This CDR3 reads CASSPGDHSYNSPLHF. CDR3 bases: TGCGCCAGCAGCCCAGGGGACCACTCCTATAATTCACCCCTCCACTTT.

The V and J genes are TRBV5-1 and TRBJ1-1; 7 positions agree with TRBD1. The ends lost 2 bases at V and 5 bases at J; junction bases unmatched: 6. Germline-derived CDR1 and CDR2 are SGHRS and YFSETQ. The CDR3 is 14 amino acids. CDR3 nucleotides: TGCGCCAGCAGCTTAGGTGCAGGGGGGACTGAAGCTTTCTTT. Amino acid sequence: CASSLGAGGTEAFF.

This chain connects TRBV19 to TRBJ1-5, with 9 bases identical to TRBD1. The CDR3 spans 16 residues. V lost 3 bases, J lost 7 bases, and 10 bases stayed unmatched. The V gene's germline CDR1 is LNHDA and CDR2 SQIVND (reference sequence). The CDR3 DNA reads as TGTGCCAGTAGTATCTCCAAGGACAGGGGAGGGCAGCCCCAGCATTTT. Translation: CASSISKDRGGQPQHF.